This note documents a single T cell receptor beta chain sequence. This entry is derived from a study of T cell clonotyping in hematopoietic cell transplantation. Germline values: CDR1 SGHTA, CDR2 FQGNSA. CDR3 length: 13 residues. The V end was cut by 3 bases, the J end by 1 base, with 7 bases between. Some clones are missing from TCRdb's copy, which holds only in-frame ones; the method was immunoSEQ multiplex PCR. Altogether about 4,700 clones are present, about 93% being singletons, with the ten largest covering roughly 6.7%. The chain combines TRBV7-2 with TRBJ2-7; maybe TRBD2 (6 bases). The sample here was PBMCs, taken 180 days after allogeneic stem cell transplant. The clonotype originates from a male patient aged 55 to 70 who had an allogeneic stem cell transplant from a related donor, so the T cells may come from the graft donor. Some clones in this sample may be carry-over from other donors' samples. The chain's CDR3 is CASSFGRSYEQYF. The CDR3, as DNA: TGTGCCAGCAGCTTTGGGAGGTCCTACGAGCAGTACTTC.